The source of this TCR beta chain is a study of shared clonotypes between healthy human individuals. The protocol was immunoSEQ multiplex PCR, while the TCRdb copy is restricted to in-frame clones and leaves out a portion. This table holds about 580,000 clones, roughly 98% found once. CD45RO-negative CD8 cells positively selected for CCR7 made up the naive population, which excluded terminally differentiated effector memory CD45RA+ cells. The V and J ends lost 5 bases and 6 bases respectively, with 16 bases between them. The CDR3 sequence is 14 residues long. Germline V gives CDR1 MDHEN, CDR2 SYDVKM.

The rearrangement links TRBV28 to TRBJ2-5, with D perhaps matching TRBD2 (6 bases). The sequenced material came from naive CD8+ T cells sorted from blood. The TCR sequence derives from a man under 40 in good health. This CDR3 is CASSDREIVKTQYF. The CDR3 coding sequence is TGTGCCAGCAGTGACCGGGAGATCGTGAAGACCCAGTACTTC.